The T cell receptor beta chain described here comes from a study of T cells in localized non-small cell lung cancer. Broader study findings: Those with higher blood T cell density had longer overall survival. Sequencing was limited to one tumor region, leaving the possibility of heterogeneity open.

For this clone: Its antigen remains unidentified.

TCRdb keeps only in-frame clones here, not all; method: immunoSEQ multiplex PCR. This table has around 33,000 clones, approximately 90% appearing once. Trimming stripped 1 base from V and 0 bases from J, with 5 bases between. The CDR3 consists of 13 residues. Germline V gene sequence: CDR1 SGHRS, CDR2 YFSETQ. Sequences were derived from peripheral blood, sampled before any cancer treatment. The source of this sequence is a female donor aged 60 or older with stage I lung adenocarcinoma. This chain links TRBV5-1 with TRBJ2-7; D is uncertain. The CDR3 DNA is TGCGCCAGCAGCTTGCAGGACTCCTACGAGCAGTACTTC. It specifies CASSLQDSYEQYF.